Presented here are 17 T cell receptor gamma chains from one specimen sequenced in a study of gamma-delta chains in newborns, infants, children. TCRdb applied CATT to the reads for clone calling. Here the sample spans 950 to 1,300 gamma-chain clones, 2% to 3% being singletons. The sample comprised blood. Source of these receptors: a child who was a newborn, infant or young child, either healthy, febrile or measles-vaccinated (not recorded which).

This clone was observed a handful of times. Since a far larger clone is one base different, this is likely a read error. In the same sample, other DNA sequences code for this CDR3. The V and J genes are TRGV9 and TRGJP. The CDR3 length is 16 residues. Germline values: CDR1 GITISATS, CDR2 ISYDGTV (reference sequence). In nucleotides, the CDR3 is TGTGCCTTGTGGGATTTTCAAGAGTTGGGCAAAAAAATTAAGGTATTT. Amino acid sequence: CALWDFQELGKKIKVF.

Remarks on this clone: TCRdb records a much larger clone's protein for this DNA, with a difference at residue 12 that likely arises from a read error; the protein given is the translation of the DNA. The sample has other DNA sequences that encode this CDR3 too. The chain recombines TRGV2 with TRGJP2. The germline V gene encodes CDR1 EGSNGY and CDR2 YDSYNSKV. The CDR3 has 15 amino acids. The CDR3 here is CATWDGHSSDWTKTF. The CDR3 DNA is TGTGCCACCTGGGACGGGCATAGTAGTGATTGGACCAAGACGTTT.

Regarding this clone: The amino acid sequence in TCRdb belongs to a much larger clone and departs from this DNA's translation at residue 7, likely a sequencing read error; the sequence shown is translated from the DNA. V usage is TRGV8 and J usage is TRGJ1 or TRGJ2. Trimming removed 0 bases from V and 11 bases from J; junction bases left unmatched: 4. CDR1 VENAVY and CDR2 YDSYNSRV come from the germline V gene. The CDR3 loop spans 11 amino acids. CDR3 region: CATWDRSEKLF. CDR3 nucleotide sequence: TGTGCCACCTGGGATAGGTCGGAGAAACTCTTT.

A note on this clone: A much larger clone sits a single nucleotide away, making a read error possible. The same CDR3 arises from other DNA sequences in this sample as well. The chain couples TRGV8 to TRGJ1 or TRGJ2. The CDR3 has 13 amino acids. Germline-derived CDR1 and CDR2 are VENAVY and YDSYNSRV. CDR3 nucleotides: TGTGCTACCTGGGATATCCCTTATTATAAGAAACTCTTT. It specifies CATWDIPYYKKLF.

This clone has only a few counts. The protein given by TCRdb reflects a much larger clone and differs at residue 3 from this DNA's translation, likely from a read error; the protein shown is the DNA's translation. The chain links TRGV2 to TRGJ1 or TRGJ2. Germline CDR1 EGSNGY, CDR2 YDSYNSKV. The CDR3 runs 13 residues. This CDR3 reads CAAWDGNYYKKLF. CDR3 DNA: TGTGCCGCCTGGGACGGGAATTATTATAAGAAACTCTTT.

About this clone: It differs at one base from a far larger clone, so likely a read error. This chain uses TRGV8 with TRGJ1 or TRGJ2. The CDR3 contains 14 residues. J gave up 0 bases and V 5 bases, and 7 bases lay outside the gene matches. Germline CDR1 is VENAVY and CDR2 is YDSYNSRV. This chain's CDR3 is CATWGTPNYYKKLF. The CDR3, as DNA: TGTGCCACCTGGGGTACCCCGAATTATTATAAGAAACTCTTT.

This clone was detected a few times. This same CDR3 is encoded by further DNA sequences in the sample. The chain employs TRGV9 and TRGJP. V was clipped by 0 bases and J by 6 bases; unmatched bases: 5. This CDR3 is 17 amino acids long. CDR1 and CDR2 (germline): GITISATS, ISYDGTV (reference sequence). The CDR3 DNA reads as TGTGCCTTGTGGGAGGTGAGGGGAGAGTTGGGCAAAAAAATCAAGGTATTT. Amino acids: CALWEVRGELGKKIKVF.

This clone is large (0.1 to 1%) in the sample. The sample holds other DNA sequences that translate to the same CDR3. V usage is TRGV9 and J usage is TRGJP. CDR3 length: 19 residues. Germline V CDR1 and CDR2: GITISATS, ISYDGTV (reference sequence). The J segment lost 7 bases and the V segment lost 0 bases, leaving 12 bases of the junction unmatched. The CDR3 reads CALWEVKGAGELGKKIKVF. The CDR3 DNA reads TGTGCCTTGTGGGAGGTGAAGGGCGCGGGTGAGTTGGGCAAAAAAATCAAGGTATTT.

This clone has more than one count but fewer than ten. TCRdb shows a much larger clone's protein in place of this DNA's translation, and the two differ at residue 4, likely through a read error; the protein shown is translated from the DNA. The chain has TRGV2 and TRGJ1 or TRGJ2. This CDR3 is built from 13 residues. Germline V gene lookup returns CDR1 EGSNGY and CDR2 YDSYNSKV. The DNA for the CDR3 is TGTGCCACCCGGGACGGGCCGTATTATAAGAAACTCTTT. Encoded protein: CATRDGPYYKKLF.

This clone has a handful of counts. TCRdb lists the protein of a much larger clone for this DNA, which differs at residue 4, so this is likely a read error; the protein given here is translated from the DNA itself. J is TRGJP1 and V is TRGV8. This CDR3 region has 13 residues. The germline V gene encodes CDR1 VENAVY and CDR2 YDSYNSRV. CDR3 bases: TGTGCCACCGGGGATAGTGGTGGTTGGTTCAAGATATTT. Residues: CATGDSGGWFKIF.

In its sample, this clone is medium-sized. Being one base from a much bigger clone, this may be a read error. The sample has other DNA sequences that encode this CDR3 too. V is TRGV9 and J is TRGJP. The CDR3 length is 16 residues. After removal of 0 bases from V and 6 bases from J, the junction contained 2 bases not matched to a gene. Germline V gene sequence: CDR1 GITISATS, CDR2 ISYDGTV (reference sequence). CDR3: CALWEVRELGKKIKVF. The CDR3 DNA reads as TGTGCCTTGTGGGAGGTGAGAGAGTTGGGCAAAAAAATCAAGGTATTT.

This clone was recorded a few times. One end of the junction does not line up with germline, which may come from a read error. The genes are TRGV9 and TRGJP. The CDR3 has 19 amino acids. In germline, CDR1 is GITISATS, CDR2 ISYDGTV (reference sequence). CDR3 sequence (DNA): TGTGCCTTGTGGGGGGTGAAGGGCGCGGGTGGGTTGGGCAAAAAAATCAAGGTATTT. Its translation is CALWGVKGAGGLGKKIKVF.

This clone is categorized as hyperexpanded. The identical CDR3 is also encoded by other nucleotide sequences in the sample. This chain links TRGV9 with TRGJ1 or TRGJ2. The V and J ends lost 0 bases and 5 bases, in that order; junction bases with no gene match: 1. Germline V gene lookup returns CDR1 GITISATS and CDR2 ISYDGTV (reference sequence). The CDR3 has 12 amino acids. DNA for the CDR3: TGTGCCTTGTGGGAGGTGCATTATAAGAAACTCTTT. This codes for CALWEVHYKKLF.

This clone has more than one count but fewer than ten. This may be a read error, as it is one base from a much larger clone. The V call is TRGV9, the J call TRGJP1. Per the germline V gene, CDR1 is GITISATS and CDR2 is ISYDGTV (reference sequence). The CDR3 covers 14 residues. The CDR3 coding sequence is TGTGCCTTGTGGGAGGTGACCACTGGTTGGTCCAAGATATTT. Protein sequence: CALWEVTTGWSKIF.

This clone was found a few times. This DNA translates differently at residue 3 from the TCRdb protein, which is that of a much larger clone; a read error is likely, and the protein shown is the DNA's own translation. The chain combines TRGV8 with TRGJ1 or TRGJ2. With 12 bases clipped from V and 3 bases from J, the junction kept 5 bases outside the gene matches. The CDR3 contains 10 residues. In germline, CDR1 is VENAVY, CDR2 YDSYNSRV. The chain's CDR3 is CASVYYKKLF. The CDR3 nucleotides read TGTGCCTCCGTTTATTATAAGAAACTCTTT.

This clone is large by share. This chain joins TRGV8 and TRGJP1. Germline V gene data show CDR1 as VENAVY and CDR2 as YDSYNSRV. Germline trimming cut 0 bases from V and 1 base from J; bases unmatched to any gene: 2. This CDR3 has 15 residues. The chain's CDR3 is CATWDRPTTGWFKIF. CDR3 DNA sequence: TGTGCCACCTGGGATAGGCCTACCACTGGTTGGTTCAAGATATTT.

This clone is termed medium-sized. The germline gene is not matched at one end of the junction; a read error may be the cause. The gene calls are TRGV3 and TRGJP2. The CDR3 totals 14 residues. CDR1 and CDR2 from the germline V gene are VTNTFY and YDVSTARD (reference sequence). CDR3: CATWDRRRDWIKTF. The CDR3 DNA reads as TGTGCCACCTGGGACAGGCGTAGAGATTGGATCAAGACGTTT.